This T cell receptor beta chain was captured by sequencing in a study of T cells after yellow fever vaccination. This clonotype was counted a few times. What it binds is not known. Per the germline V gene, CDR1 is SGHVS and CDR2 is FNYEAQ. Trimming shortened V by 5 bases and J by 3 bases, and 11 bases separated the two germline ends. The CDR3 sequence is 13 residues long. The study made its TCR cDNA through 5'RACE template switching. That step introduced a universal primer site along with UMIs. TCRdb re-called the 5' RACE reads with MiXCR, one entry per CDR3 protein. Among 500,000 to 700,000 distinct CDR3 sequences, 15% to 20% were seen once, and the ten largest hold roughly an eighth. General study results and limits: Re-detected after boosting: most primary clones, around 96% of CD4 and less than 90% of CD8. The secondary response peaked faster, at day 5 versus 15, but was weaker.

The source material was PBMCs, sampled 15 days after the yellow fever booster vaccination. This TCR derives from a man aged 30 to 45 who received the YFV17D yellow fever vaccine. The genes are TRBV7-6 and TRBJ2-7, with a tentative D call TRBD1 (5 bases). DNA of the CDR3: TGTGCCAGCAGCGTGGACACAAACTACGAGCAGTACTTC. Translating it yields CASSVDTNYEQYF. Filled out from reference TRBV7-6 and TRBJ2-7, the complete variable domain reads GAGVSQSPRYKVTKRGQDVALRCDPISGHVSLYWYRQALGQGPEFLTYFNYEAQQDKSGLPNDRFSAERPEGSISTLTIQRTEQRDSAMYRCASSVDTNYEQYFGPGTRLTVT.